This T cell receptor beta chain was captured by sequencing in a study of patients and donors after allogeneic stem cell transplantation. Trimming took 4 bases from V and 0 from J; bases not matched to a gene: 13. Germline V lookup: CDR1 SGHRS, CDR2 YFSETQ. The CDR3 contains 18 residues. Via MiXCR, TCRdb re-called the RT-PCR reads, giving one row per CDR3 protein. This sample has some 880,000 distinct CDR3 sequences, with roughly 18% found just once. This clonotype was found many times. The receptor was derived from a human donor who was either an allogeneic HSCT recipient or a stem cell or donor lymphocyte infusion donor (not recorded which). It is not recorded whose cells these are; they may come from a transplant donor. This chain uses TRBV5-1 with TRBJ2-3, with 8 positions matching TRBD2. The sequenced material came from blood, either unsorted or a sorted T cell fraction (not recorded which). Written as DNA, the CDR3 is TGCGCCAGCAGCCGTCGCTGGAGCGGGAGTTCTAGCACAGATACGCAGTATTTT. Protein: CASSRRWSGSSSTDTQYF.